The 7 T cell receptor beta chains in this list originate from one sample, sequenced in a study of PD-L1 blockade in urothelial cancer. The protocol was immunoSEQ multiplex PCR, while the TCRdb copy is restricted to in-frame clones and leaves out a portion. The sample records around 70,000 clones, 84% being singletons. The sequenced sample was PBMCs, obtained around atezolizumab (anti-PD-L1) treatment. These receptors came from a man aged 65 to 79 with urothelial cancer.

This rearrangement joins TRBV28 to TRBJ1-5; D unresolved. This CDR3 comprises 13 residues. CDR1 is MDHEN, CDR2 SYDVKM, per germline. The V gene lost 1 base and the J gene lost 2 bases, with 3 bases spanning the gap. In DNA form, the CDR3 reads TGTGCCAGCAGTTTATCGGGCAATCAGCCCCAGCATTTT. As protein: CASSLSGNQPQHF.

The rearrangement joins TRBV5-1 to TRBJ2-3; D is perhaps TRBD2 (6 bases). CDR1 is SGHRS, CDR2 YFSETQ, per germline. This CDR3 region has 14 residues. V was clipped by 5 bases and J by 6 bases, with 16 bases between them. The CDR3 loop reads CASSSAGSLDTQYF. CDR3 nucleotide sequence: TGCGCCAGCAGTTCGGCCGGGAGCCTCGATACGCAGTATTTT.

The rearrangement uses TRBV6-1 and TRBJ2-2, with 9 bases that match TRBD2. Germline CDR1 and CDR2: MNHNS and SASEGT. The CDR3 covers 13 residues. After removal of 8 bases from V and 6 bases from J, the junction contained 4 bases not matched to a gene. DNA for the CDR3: TGTGCCAGCCGGCGGGAGGGCCCCGGGGAGCTGTTTTTT. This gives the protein CASRREGPGELFF.

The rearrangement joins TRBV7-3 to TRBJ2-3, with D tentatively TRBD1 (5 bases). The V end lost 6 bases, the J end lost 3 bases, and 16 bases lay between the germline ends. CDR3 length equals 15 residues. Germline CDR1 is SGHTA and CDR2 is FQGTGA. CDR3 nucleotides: TGTGCCAGCAGGGGAACAGGCGATGCGACAGATACGCAGTATTTT. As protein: CASRGTGDATDTQYF.

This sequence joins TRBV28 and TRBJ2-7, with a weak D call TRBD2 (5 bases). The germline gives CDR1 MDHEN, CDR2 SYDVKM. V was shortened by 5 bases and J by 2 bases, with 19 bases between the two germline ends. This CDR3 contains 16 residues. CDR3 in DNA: TGTGCCAGCAGTACCCGGAGGAGGATGGCCCCCTACGAGCAGTACTTC. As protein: CASSTRRRMAPYEQYF.

The CDR3 region has the DNA TGCGCCAGCAGCTTGGGAGGGCGCGGGGCTAATGAAAAACTGTTTTTT. This translates into CASSLGGRGANEKLFF. This chain connects TRBV5-1 to TRBJ1-4; no clear D. Germline values: CDR1 SGHRS, CDR2 YFSETQ. This CDR3 comprises 16 residues. The V and J ends lost 0 bases and 3 bases respectively, with 12 bases between them.

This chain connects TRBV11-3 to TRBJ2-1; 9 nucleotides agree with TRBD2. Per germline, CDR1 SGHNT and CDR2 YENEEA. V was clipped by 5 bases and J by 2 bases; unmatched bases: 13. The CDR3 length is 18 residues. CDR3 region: CASSHGGVAGVTYNEQFF. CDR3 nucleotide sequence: TGTGCCAGCAGCCATGGGGGCGTAGCGGGAGTAACCTACAATGAGCAGTTCTTC.